This is a list of T cell receptor beta chains from one sample in a study of blood T cell repertoires in COVID-19. The protocol was immunoSEQ multiplex PCR, while the TCRdb copy is restricted to in-frame clones and leaves out a portion. The table lists 130,000 to 150,000 clones, 84% of them singletons. Sequenced input: peripheral blood. The receptors come from a man between 60 and 75 years old with active or convalescent COVID-19. Each CDR3 is given with its conserved first and last residue. Fields, in order: CDR3 DNA, CDR3 protein, V gene, D gene, clone size, J gene. D genes are given only for firm matches. Where a row states a size, it is once, few, many or the class of an expanded clone; other rows omit it.

CDR3 DNA: TGTGCCAGCAGCCTAATCGACGGGACAGGGAGGTCAGATACGCAGTATTTT
CDR3 protein: CASSLIDGTGRSDTQYF
V gene: TRBV11-3
D gene: TRBD1
clone size: -
J gene: TRBJ2-3

CDR3 DNA: TGTGCCAGTAGTATCAGCAGGGCTAGCACTGAAGCTTTCTTT
CDR3 protein: CASSISRASTEAFF
V gene: TRBV19
D gene: -
clone size: few
J gene: TRBJ1-1

CDR3 DNA: TGTGCCAGCAGCTTAGCAGGGGCGAGCACTGAAGCTTTCTTT
CDR3 protein: CASSLAGASTEAFF
V gene: TRBV7-9
D gene: -
clone size: -
J gene: TRBJ1-1

CDR3 DNA: TGTGCCAGCAGTTGGCAGGGGAATTCACCCCTCCACTTT
CDR3 protein: CASSWQGNSPLHF
V gene: TRBV27
D gene: -
clone size: -
J gene: TRBJ1-6

CDR3 DNA: TGTGCCAGCAGTTCCAGTTTGGGGCTAGCGGGCTTAGCGAACACCGGGGAGCTGTTTTTT
CDR3 protein: CASSSSLGLAGLANTGELFF
V gene: TRBV27
D gene: TRBD2
clone size: -
J gene: TRBJ2-2

CDR3 DNA: TGCAGCGTGACAGGTTCGAACACTGAAGCTTTCTTT
CDR3 protein: CSVTGSNTEAFF
V gene: TRBV29-1
D gene: -
clone size: -
J gene: TRBJ1-1

CDR3 DNA: TGTGCCAGCAGCGTAGGGACTAGCGGGAGCAGGCGCAATGAGCAGTTCTTC
CDR3 protein: CASSVGTSGSRRNEQFF
V gene: TRBV9
D gene: TRBD2
clone size: -
J gene: TRBJ2-1

CDR3 DNA: TGTGCCAGCAGCTTGGGGGTTAACAGGGGAGGAGCTTTCTTT
CDR3 protein: CASSLGVNRGGAFF
V gene: TRBV13
D gene: TRBD1
clone size: few
J gene: TRBJ1-1

CDR3 DNA: TGTGCCAGCAGGAGTAGCGGGGGCTCCTACGAGCAGTACTTC
CDR3 protein: CASRSSGGSYEQYF
V gene: TRBV28
D gene: TRBD2
clone size: -
J gene: TRBJ2-7

CDR3 DNA: TGCGCCAGCAGCCAAGCCCGGGGTGGGACAGGCCAGACGAAGCCCCAGCATTTT
CDR3 protein: CASSQARGGTGQTKPQHF
V gene: TRBV4-3
D gene: TRBD1
clone size: -
J gene: TRBJ1-5